A selection of T cell receptor beta chains follows, all from one sample in a study of blood T cell repertoires in COVID-19. Assay used: immunoSEQ multiplex PCR; TCRdb lists only in-frame clones, some missing. The profile covers 100,000 to 150,000 clones, with around 87% appearing a single time and about 2% taken by the ten largest. Source material: peripheral blood. These receptors came from a man in his sixties or seventies with active COVID-19. Both conserved end residues are part of each CDR3. A D gene is named only where the DNA matches it firmly. For some rows the clone size is stated as once, few or many, or as a class when expanded; others skip it.

J gene,D gene,V gene,clone size,CDR3 length,CDR3 DNA,CDR3 protein
TRBJ2-1,-,TRBV2,-,15,TGTGCCAGCAGTGACCTTAGCGGAAGTTACAATGAGCAGTTCTTC,CASSDLSGSYNEQFF
TRBJ2-3,TRBD2,TRBV18,-,15,TGTGCCAGCTCACCACTCAGCGGGGGCACAGATACGCAGTATTTT,CASSPLSGGTDTQYF
TRBJ2-1,-,TRBV6-4,-,9,TGTGCCAGCAGTGAGAGTCGGTTCTTC,CASSESRFF
TRBJ2-3,TRBD1,TRBV5-1,-,14,TGCGCCAGTAATCCGGGACAGTCCACAGATACGCAGTATTTT,CASNPGQSTDTQYF
TRBJ2-3,TRBD2,TRBV29-1,-,16,TGCAGCGTTGACTCGGCTAGCGGGCTTAGCACAGATACGCAGTATTTT,CSVDSASGLSTDTQYF
TRBJ2-7,TRBD1,TRBV5-4,-,14,TGTGCCAGCAGCCGGGACAGGGGGTCCTACGAGCAGTACTTC,CASSRDRGSYEQYF
TRBJ2-1,-,TRBV6-6,-,12,TGTGCCAGCAAGAGTTCCTACAATGAGCAGTTCTTC,CASKSSYNEQFF
TRBJ2-1,-,TRBV7-3,few,13,TGTGCCAGCAGCTTAGAGAGTAGCAATGAGCAGTTCTTC,CASSLESSNEQFF
TRBJ2-7,TRBD2,TRBV7-9,once,14,TGTGCCAGCAGCTTACTAGCGGAAAACTACGAGCAGTACTTC,CASSLLAENYEQYF
TRBJ1-6,TRBD1,TRBV18,once,15,TGTGCCAGCTCACCCCTCGAAGGGGGCTTAGCACCCCTCCACTTT,CASSPLEGGLAPLHF
TRBJ2-7,-,TRBV7-9,-,12,TGTGCCAGCAGCACAGGGAGCTACGAGCAGTACTTC,CASSTGSYEQYF
TRBJ2-3,TRBD2,TRBV5-1,-,15,TGCGCCAGCAGCCTGGGACTAGCGGGAGCAGATACGCAGTATTTT,CASSLGLAGADTQYF
TRBJ2-1,-,TRBV2,-,12,TGTGCCAGCCACCAACCAGGGCGCAGCTCGTTCTTC,CASHQPGRSSFF
TRBJ2-3,TRBD1,TRBV5-4,-,15,TGTGCCAGCGATCCGGGACAGGGCGGCACAGATACGCAGTATTTT,CASDPGQGGTDTQYF
TRBJ2-7,-,TRBV15,-,14,TGTGCCACCAGCAGAGATACAGGGAGCAACGAGCAGTACTTC,CATSRDTGSNEQYF
TRBJ2-1,-,TRBV15,-,17,TGTGCCACCAGCAGGCGTCCAGGGGCCTCGGGGTCAAATGAGCAGTTCTTC,CATSRRPGASGSNEQFF
TRBJ2-7,TRBD1,TRBV7-3,-,14,TGTGCCAGCAGCTTGACAGGGGAACGCTACGAGCAGTACTTC,CASSLTGERYEQYF
TRBJ1-2,TRBD1,TRBV19,-,14,TGTGCCAGCGCACCCCGCGGACAGGGCTATGGCTACACCTTC,CASAPRGQGYGYTF
TRBJ1-2,-,TRBV5-1,-,14,TGCGCCAGCAGCTCGGCGCAGGGCAACTATGGCTACACCTTC,CASSSAQGNYGYTF
TRBJ2-5,-,TRBV21-1,once,16,TGTGCCAGCAGCCTGCATAGACAGGGACAAAAAGAGACCCAGTACTTC,CASSLHRQGQKETQYF
TRBJ2-4,-,TRBV5-1,-,17,TGCGCCAGCAGCTTGGAGCTCACAGGGAGAACCAAAAACATTCAGTACTTC,CASSLELTGRTKNIQYF
TRBJ1-2,TRBD1,TRBV7-9,-,17,TGTGCCAGCGGGGAAGGGGAAGACAGGGAGTTTCATTATGGCTACACCTTC,CASGEGEDREFHYGYTF
TRBJ2-3,-,TRBV5-1,-,15,TGCGCCAGCAGCTTGAGGCAGGGGGGCCCAGATACGCAGTATTTT,CASSLRQGGPDTQYF
TRBJ1-6,-,TRBV7-2,-,12,TGTGCCAGCAGCTTAACAAATTCACCCCTCCACTTT,CASSLTNSPLHF
TRBJ2-7,TRBD2,TRBV7-2,-,17,TGTGCCAGCAACCCGGTAGCGGGGGGGACATTCCCGCGAGAGCAGTACTTC,CASNPVAGGTFPREQYF
TRBJ2-7,TRBD2,TRBV14,-,15,TGTGCCAGCAGCCCCCACACGGGGGGGACCTACGAGCAGTACTTC,CASSPHTGGTYEQYF
TRBJ2-3,TRBD1,TRBV10-3,-,14,TGTGCCATCAGGCCGGGACAGGGCACAGATACGCAGTATTTT,CAIRPGQGTDTQYF
TRBJ2-2,-,TRBV19,-,15,TGTGCCAGTAGTACCTACACAGGGAACACCGGGGAGCTGTTTTTT,CASSTYTGNTGELFF
TRBJ2-1,TRBD2,TRBV18,-,15,TGTGCCAGCTCCACGGGACTAGCGGGGCCCAATGAGCAGTTCTTC,CASSTGLAGPNEQFF
TRBJ2-1,TRBD2,TRBV28,-,15,TGTGCCAGCAGCGTGACTAGCGGGAGAGGGAATGAGCAGTTCTTC,CASSVTSGRGNEQFF
TRBJ1-4,-,TRBV24-1,-,16,TGTGCCACCAGTGATCCCGGGAGGGAAGGGGGTGAAAAACTGTTTTTT,CATSDPGREGGEKLFF
TRBJ2-3,TRBD2,TRBV5-1,-,17,TGCGCCAGCAGCCTGGGACTAGCCTTCGGGGGCACAGATACGCAGTATTTT,CASSLGLAFGGTDTQYF